A single sample gave rise to the 6 T cell receptor beta chains below, sequenced in a study of breast tumors, draining lymph nodes, adjacent tissues. TCRdb analysed the multiplex PCR reads with MiXCR anew, one entry per CDR3 protein. Of some 150,000 distinct CDR3 sequences detected, around 33% appear once; the ten largest clones hold less than 4%. Samples came from axillary lymph nodes draining the breast cancer. The sample comprised axillary lymph node tissue. The receptors stem from a female donor with breast cancer. Some clones in this sample may be carry-over from other donors' samples.

This clonotype showed up many times. V gene TRBV20-1 combines with J gene TRBJ2-5; 9 bases agree with TRBD1. Trimming at V came to 3 bases and at J to 3 bases, leaving 5 bases not matched to a gene. The CDR3 length is 14 residues. CDR1 and CDR2 from the germline V gene are DFQATT and SNEGSKA (reference sequence). The CDR3, as DNA: TGCAGTGCTAGCCTGGACAGGGGAGAAGAGACCCAGTACTTC. It translates to CSASLDRGEETQYF.

This clonotype was found many times. The chain is built from TRBV29-1 and TRBJ1-2; D unclear. Trimming removed 4 bases at V and 2 bases at J, with 17 bases between. The CDR3 has 15 residues. Per germline, CDR1 SQVTM and CDR2 ANQGSEA. This CDR3 reads CSVAGGGRLNYGYTF. In nucleotides, the CDR3 is TGCAGCGTTGCCGGCGGTGGCAGGCTCAACTATGGCTACACCTTC.

As concerns this clonotype: Germline and junction disagree at one end, which may indicate a read error. The chain couples TRBV20-1 to TRBJ2-1; 7 positions agree with TRBD1. In germline, CDR1 is DFQATT, CDR2 SNEGSKA (reference sequence). This CDR3 contains 15 residues. CDR3 nucleotides: TGCAGTGCTAGGGGTAGGGGGCAAGGTTGGCATGAGCAGGTCTTC. Protein: CSARGRGQGWHEQVF.

This clonotype was recorded at least ten times. The genes are TRBV19 and TRBJ1-6; 9 nucleotides line up with TRBD1. J was trimmed by 7 bases and V by 4 bases; bases with no gene match: 5. This CDR3 has 15 amino acids. CDR1 LNHDA and CDR2 SQIVND come from the germline V gene (reference sequence). The CDR3 DNA sequence: TGTGCCAGTAGTACGAGGGACAGGGTCAATTCACCCCTCCACTTT. It translates to CASSTRDRVNSPLHF.

This clonotype came up many times. A much larger clone is a single base away; this may be a read error. The chain has TRBV12-3 or TRBV12-4 and TRBJ2-5; D is uncertain. The CDR3 runs 13 residues. V was trimmed by 6 bases and J by 4 bases, leaving 12 bases between them. CDR3 sequence reads: CASSHDRGETQYF. The CDR3 DNA is TGTGCCAGCAGCCACGACCGAGGAGAGACCCAGTACTTC.

This clonotype was recorded a few times. The germline gene is not matched at one end of the junction; a read error may be the cause. The J gene is TRBJ2-1, the V gene TRBV27, with D perhaps TRBD2 (7 bases). The CDR3 consists of 14 residues. Germline V lookup: CDR1 MNHEY, CDR2 SMNVEV (reference sequence). The CDR3 DNA sequence: TGTGCCAGCGGATTAGGGGGGGGATACAATCAGCAGTTCTTC. This sequence encodes CASGLGGGYNQQFF.